This TCR beta chain was identified during a study of cytomegalovirus exposure and HLA in healthy donors. The study's findings and limits: It was confirmed in vitro that a few of the CMV-associated chains were specific for CMV antigens. A missense DCLRE1C variant was associated with V- and J-gene trimming of TCR beta chains in a later analysis, and an independent cohort replicated the association.

Per the germline V gene, CDR1 is MNHEY and CDR2 is SVGAGI. Trimming cost V 0 bases and J 4 bases, with 6 bases left between them. The CDR3 length is 13 residues. PCR amplification relied on 60 Vbeta primers (plus 13 Jbeta primers). Data came from immunoSEQ multiplex PCR; TCRdb stores just in-frame clones and leaves some out. The table has 200,000 to 250,000 clones, about 89% seen once; the top ten hold more than 0.8%. In its sample, this clone was seen a few times. Antigen: not known. The TCR originated in a woman aged 18-30 years in good health and CMV-seronegative. Sequencing was carried out using PBMCs. V and J are TRBV6-5 and TRBJ1-2; D possibly corresponds to TRBD1 (5 bases). CDR3 bases: TGTGCCAGCAGTTACTCCGGGGGCTATGGCTACACCTTC. Its translation: CASSYSGGYGYTF.